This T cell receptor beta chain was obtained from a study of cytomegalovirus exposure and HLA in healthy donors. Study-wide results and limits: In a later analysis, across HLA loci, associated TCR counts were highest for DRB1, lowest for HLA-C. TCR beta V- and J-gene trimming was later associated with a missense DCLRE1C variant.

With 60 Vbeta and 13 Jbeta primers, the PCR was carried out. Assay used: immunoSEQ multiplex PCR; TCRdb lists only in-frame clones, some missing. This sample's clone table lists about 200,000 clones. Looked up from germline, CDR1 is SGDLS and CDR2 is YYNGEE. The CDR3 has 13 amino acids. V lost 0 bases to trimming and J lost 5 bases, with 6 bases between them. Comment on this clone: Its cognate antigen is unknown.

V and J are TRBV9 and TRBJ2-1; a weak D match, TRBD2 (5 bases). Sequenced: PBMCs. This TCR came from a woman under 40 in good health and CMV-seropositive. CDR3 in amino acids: CASSVGGDNEQFF. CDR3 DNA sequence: TGTGCCAGCAGCGTAGGGGGAGACAATGAGCAGTTCTTC.